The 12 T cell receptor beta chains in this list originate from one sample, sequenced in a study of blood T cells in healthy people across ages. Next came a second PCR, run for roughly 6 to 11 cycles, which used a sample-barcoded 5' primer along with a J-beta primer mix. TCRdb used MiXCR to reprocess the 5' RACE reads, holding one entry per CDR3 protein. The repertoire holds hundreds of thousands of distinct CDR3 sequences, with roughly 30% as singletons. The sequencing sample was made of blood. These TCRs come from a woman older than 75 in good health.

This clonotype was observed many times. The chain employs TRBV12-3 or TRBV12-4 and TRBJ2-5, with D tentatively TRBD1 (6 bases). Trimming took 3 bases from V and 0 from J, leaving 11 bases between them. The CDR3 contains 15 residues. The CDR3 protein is CASSLGDTYQETQYF. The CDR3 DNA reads TGTGCCAGCAGTTTGGGGGACACCTACCAAGAGACCCAGTACTTC.

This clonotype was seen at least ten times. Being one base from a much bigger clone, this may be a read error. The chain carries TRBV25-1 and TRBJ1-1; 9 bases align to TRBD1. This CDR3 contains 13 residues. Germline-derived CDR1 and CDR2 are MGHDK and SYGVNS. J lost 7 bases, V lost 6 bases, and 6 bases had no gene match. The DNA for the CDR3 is TGTGCCAGCAGGGAAACAGGGGGCCGTGAAGCTTTCTTT. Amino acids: CASRETGGREAFF.

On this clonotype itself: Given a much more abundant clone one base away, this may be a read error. In DNA, the CDR3 is TGCGCCAGCAGCTGGGGACGGGGAAGAAAATCTTCTGGCTACACCTTC. Protein product: CASSWGRGRKSSGYTF. The genes are TRBV5-1 and TRBJ1-2, with a tentative D call TRBD1 (5 bases). The CDR3 has 16 amino acids. CDR1 is SGHRS and CDR2 is YFSETQ in the germline V gene. V was trimmed by 3 bases and J by 7 bases, leaving 22 bases between them.

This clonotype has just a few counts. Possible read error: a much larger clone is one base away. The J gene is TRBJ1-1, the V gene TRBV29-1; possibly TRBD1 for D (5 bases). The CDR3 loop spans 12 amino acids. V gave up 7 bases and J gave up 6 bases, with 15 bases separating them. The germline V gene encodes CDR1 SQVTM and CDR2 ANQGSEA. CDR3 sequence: CSAHGATAEAFF. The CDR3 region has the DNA TGCAGCGCCCACGGGGCTACGGCTGAAGCTTTCTTT.

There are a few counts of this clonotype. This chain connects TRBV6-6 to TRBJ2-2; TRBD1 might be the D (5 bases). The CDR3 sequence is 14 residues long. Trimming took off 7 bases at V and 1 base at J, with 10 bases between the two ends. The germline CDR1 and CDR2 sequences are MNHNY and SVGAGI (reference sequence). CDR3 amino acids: CASTWGQNTGELFF. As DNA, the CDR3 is TGTGCCAGCACTTGGGGCCAGAACACCGGGGAGCTGTTTTTT.

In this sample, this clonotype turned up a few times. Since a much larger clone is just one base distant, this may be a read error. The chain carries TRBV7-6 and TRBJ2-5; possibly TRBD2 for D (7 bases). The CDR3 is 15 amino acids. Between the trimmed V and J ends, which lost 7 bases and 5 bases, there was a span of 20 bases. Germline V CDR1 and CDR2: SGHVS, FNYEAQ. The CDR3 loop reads CASTLRGGAGETQYF. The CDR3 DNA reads TGTGCCAGCACCCTTCGAGGGGGGGCGGGGGAGACCCAGTACTTC.

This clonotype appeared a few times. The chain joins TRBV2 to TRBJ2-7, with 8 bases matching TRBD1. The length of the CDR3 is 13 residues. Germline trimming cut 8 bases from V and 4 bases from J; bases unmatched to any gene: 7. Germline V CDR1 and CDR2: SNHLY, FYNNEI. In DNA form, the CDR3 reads TGTGCCAGCTCGCAGGGGGCGATATACGAGCAGTACTTC. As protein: CASSQGAIYEQYF.

The CDR3 protein is CASSYRRTAEAFF. In DNA form, the CDR3 reads TGTGCCAGCAGTTACCGCCGGACAGCAGAAGCTTTCTTT. This chain uses TRBV6-5 with TRBJ1-1; tentative D call: TRBD1 (6 bases). Trimming took off 2 bases at V and 8 bases at J, with 12 bases between the two ends. The CDR3 runs 13 residues. Germline V CDR1 and CDR2: MNHEY, SVGAGI.

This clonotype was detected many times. CDR3 loop: CASSQDRGSNSPLHF. In DNA, the CDR3 is TGCGCCAGCAGCCAAGATCGGGGCAGTAATTCACCCCTCCACTTT. This rearrangement joins TRBV4-1 to TRBJ1-6; TRBD1 might be the D (5 bases). Trimming left V 0 bases short and J 6 bases short, with 9 bases between. CDR1 MGHRA and CDR2 YSYEKL come from the germline V gene. The CDR3 consists of 15 residues.

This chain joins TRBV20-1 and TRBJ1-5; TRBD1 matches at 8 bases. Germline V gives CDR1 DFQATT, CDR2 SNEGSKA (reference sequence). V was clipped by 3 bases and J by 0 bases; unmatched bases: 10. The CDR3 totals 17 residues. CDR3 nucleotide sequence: TGCAGTGCTAGGGGACAGGAGCGACTTTATAGCAATCAGCCCCAGCATTTT. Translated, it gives CSARGQERLYSNQPQHF.

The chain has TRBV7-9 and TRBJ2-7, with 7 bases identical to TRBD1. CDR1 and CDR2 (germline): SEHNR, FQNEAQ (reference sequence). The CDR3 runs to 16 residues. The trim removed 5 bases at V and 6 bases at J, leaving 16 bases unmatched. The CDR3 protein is CASSGLSGQVLVEQYF. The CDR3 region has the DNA TGTGCCAGCAGCGGACTGAGTGGACAGGTTCTAGTCGAGCAGTACTTC.

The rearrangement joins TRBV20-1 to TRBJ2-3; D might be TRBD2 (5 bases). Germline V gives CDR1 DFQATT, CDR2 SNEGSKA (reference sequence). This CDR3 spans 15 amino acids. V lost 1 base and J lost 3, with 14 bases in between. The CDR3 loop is CSARGGSGSTDTQYF. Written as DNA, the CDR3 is TGCAGTGCTAGAGGAGGAAGCGGATCTACAGATACGCAGTATTTT.